The 26 T cell receptor beta chains reported below all come from one sample, sequenced in a study of blood T cell repertoires in COVID-19. Repertoires were generated with immunoSEQ multiplex PCR, while TCRdb's copy carries only in-frame clones and drops some. The profile shows about 220,000 clones, about 86% of them singletons. The sequenced sample consisted of peripheral blood. All receptors come from a woman aged 60 to 75 with acute or convalescent COVID-19.

The rearrangement links TRBV14 to TRBJ1-1; D not resolved. Per the germline V gene, CDR1 is SGHDN and CDR2 is FVKESK. CDR3 size: 13 residues. V lost 2 bases, J lost 0 bases, and 4 bases lay in between. CDR3 in DNA: TGTGCCAGCAGCCAAACAGTGAACACTGAAGCTTTCTTT. Its translation: CASSQTVNTEAFF.

V gene TRBV7-9 combines with J gene TRBJ2-7; 7 bases line up with TRBD1. V lost 1 base, J lost 6 bases, and 3 bases stayed unmatched. The CDR3 length is 13 residues. In germline, CDR1 is SEHNR, CDR2 FQNEAQ (reference sequence). CDR3 loop: CASSLGPGGEQYF. Written as DNA, the CDR3 is TGTGCCAGCAGCTTAGGTCCAGGGGGCGAGCAGTACTTC.

The table lists this clone with a few counts. The chain joins TRBV6-5 to TRBJ1-4, with unresolved D. Germline V gives CDR1 MNHEY, CDR2 SVGAGI. The CDR3 has 14 residues. Trimming shortened V by 2 bases and J by 8 bases, and 12 bases separated the two germline ends. The CDR3 bases are TGTGCCAGCAGTTACCGAACTTTGGGCGAAAAACTGTTTTTT. Protein: CASSYRTLGEKLFF.

This chain links TRBV7-6 with TRBJ1-1; 7 bases agree with TRBD1. CDR3 size: 15 residues. The germline CDR1 and CDR2 sequences are SGHVS and FNYEAQ. With V trimmed by 1 base and J by 1 base, 3 bases remained unmatched. CDR3 nucleotide sequence: TGTGCCAGCAGCTTAGGCCCAGGGGGGAACACTGAAGCTTTCTTT. Its protein is CASSLGPGGNTEAFF.

This chain uses TRBV3-1 (or the pseudogene TRBV3-2) with TRBJ2-1, with TRBD2 matching over 7 bases. In germline, CDR1 is LGHDT, CDR2 YNNKEL (reference sequence). The V segment lost 0 bases and the J segment 0 bases; nucleotides outside the gene matches: 2. The CDR3 sequence is 16 residues long. This CDR3 reads CASSQDSGGSYNEQFF. In nucleotides, the CDR3 is TGTGCCAGCAGCCAAGATTCGGGGGGCTCCTACAATGAGCAGTTCTTC.

V and J are TRBV7-8 and TRBJ1-3; TRBD1 might be the D (6 bases). The CDR3 is 16 amino acids. Germline-derived CDR1 and CDR2 are SGHVS and FQNEAQ. Between the trimmed V and J ends, which lost 2 bases and 4 bases, there was a span of 15 bases. CDR3 DNA sequence: TGTGCCAGCAGCTTAAAGTGGGCAGGGGTCGGAAACACCATATATTTT. As protein: CASSLKWAGVGNTIYF.

The chain is built from TRBV9 and TRBJ2-7, with TRBD2 matching over 8 bases. Trimming at V came to 4 bases and at J to 5 bases, leaving 8 bases not matched to a gene. In germline, CDR1 is SGDLS, CDR2 YYNGEE. The CDR3 length is 14 residues. The CDR3 region is CASSSSGLAHEQYF. In DNA form, the CDR3 reads TGTGCCAGCAGCTCATCCGGACTAGCCCACGAGCAGTACTTC.

In its sample, this clone was seen many times. The rearrangement uses TRBV7-9 and TRBJ2-5; the match to TRBD2 covers 11 bases. Germline loops: CDR1 SEHNR, CDR2 FQNEAQ (reference sequence). V gave up 5 bases and J gave up 5 bases; unmatched junction bases: 10. The CDR3 spans 16 residues. CDR3 bases: TGTGCCAGCAGCGACGTTAGCGGGGGGGCCGCCGAGACCCAGTACTTC. Protein product: CASSDVSGGAAETQYF.

CDR3 amino acids: CASSLDKGSRDNEQFF. The CDR3 DNA sequence: TGTGCCAGCAGCTTAGATAAGGGATCGAGGGACAATGAGCAGTTCTTC. The chain combines TRBV11-1 with TRBJ2-1, with D perhaps TRBD2 (5 bases). V dropped 1 base and J dropped 5 bases, with 15 bases sitting between them. Looked up from germline, CDR1 is SGHAT and CDR2 is FQDESV (reference sequence). CDR3 length equals 16 residues.

CDR3 nucleotides: TGTGCCATCACCGGAGTCCCAGGGGGCAAAGAGACCCAGTACTTC. Residues: CAITGVPGGKETQYF. The rearrangement uses TRBV10-3 and TRBJ2-5; 8 bases are shared with TRBD1. The CDR3 totals 15 residues. The V gene's germline CDR1 is ENHRY and CDR2 SYGVKD. J was trimmed by 3 bases and V by 7 bases; bases with no gene match: 10.

The sample holds one count of this clone. V usage is TRBV7-9 and J usage is TRBJ2-3; the match to TRBD1 covers 7 bases. From germline, CDR1 is SEHNR and CDR2 FQNEAQ (reference sequence). The CDR3 runs to 15 residues. V gave up 2 bases and J gave up 3 bases; unmatched junction bases: 5. DNA for the CDR3: TGTGCCAGCAGCTTAAGGGGGCAACGAACAGATACGCAGTATTTT. Protein: CASSLRGQRTDTQYF.

The rearrangement uses TRBV5-6 and TRBJ1-1, with a tentative D call TRBD1 (5 bases). This CDR3 spans 14 amino acids. CDR1 SGHDT and CDR2 YYEEEE come from the germline V gene. Trimming left V 4 bases short and J 3 bases short, with 13 bases between. The CDR3 coding sequence is TGTGCCAGCAGCAAAACACAGGTTTACACTGAAGCTTTCTTT. Translation: CASSKTQVYTEAFF.

CDR3 sequence (DNA): TGTGCCAGCAGCGTAGGCCCCACTAGTGGCTACACCTTC. This encodes CASSVGPTSGYTF. V usage is TRBV9 and J usage is TRBJ1-2; D is undetermined. The CDR3 has 13 amino acids. The germline V gene encodes CDR1 SGDLS and CDR2 YYNGEE. V was clipped by 0 bases and J by 7 bases, with 10 bases between them. Looking up the rest from reference TRBV9 and TRBJ1-2 gives the full variable domain: DSGVTQTPKHLITATGQRVTLRCSPRSGDLSVYWYQQSLDQGLQFLIQYYNGEERAKGNILERFSAQQFPDLHSELNLSSLELGDSALYFCASSVGPTSGYTFGSGTRLTVV.

The chain joins TRBV12-3 or TRBV12-4 to TRBJ1-2; D is unclear. V was clipped by 9 bases and J by 3 bases, with 14 bases between them. The CDR3 totals 13 residues. The DNA of the CDR3 is TGTGCCAGTAGCAAGCGGCCCCACTATGGCTACACCTTC. It translates to CASSKRPHYGYTF.

A few counts support this clone. The V gene is TRBV5-8, the J gene TRBJ1-5, with D perhaps matching TRBD1 (5 bases). CDR1 and CDR2 from the germline V gene are SGHTS and YDEGEE. CDR3 length: 16 residues. Trimming pared 0 bases from V and 2 bases from J, leaving 12 bases between. DNA of the CDR3: TGTGCCAGCAGCTTGGGCTCCAGGGTTGGCAATCAGCCCCAGCATTTT. Its translation: CASSLGSRVGNQPQHF.

This clone appeared a single time. The chain carries TRBV14 and TRBJ1-6, with D perhaps matching TRBD1 (6 bases). CDR1 and CDR2 from the germline V gene are SGHDN and FVKESK. V was trimmed by 3 bases and J by 0 bases, leaving 15 bases between them. This CDR3 spans 18 amino acids. CDR3 residues: CASSHRTGIGSYNSPLHF. DNA of the CDR3: TGTGCCAGCAGCCACCGAACAGGGATCGGCTCCTATAATTCACCCCTCCACTTT.

V usage is TRBV19 and J usage is TRBJ1-1; 8 bases line up with TRBD1. The CDR3 extends over 16 amino acids. From germline, CDR1 is LNHDA and CDR2 SQIVND (reference sequence). V was clipped by 6 bases and J by 4 bases; unmatched bases: 13. CDR3 amino acids: CASRLGPGGVFTEAFF. CDR3 coding DNA: TGTGCCAGTAGACTAGGGCCAGGGGGCGTTTTCACTGAAGCTTTCTTT.

The chain carries TRBV28 and TRBJ2-7; 7 positions agree with TRBD1. CDR1 and CDR2 from the germline V gene are MDHEN and SYDVKM. This CDR3 region has 13 residues. V trimming: 6 bases; J trimming: 2 bases; junction bases outside the gene matches: 4. Here the CDR3 reads CASRQTGPYEQYF. In DNA form, the CDR3 reads TGTGCCAGCAGGCAGACAGGGCCCTACGAGCAGTACTTC.

CDR3 sequence: CASSSQQANNEKLFF. The CDR3 DNA sequence: TGTGCCAGCAGCTCTCAACAGGCAAATAATGAAAAACTGTTTTTT. The chain uses TRBV4-2 and TRBJ1-4; D perhaps matches TRBD1 (5 bases). In germline, CDR1 is LGHNA, CDR2 YNFKEQ. Trimming shortened V by 5 bases and J by 4 bases, and 14 bases separated the two germline ends. The CDR3 totals 15 residues.

The J gene is TRBJ1-2, the V gene TRBV19; 9 nucleotides agree with TRBD1. J lost 5 bases, V lost 7 bases, and 11 bases had no gene match. CDR3 length: 15 amino acids. Germline loops: CDR1 LNHDA, CDR2 SQIVND (reference sequence). CDR3 in amino acids: CASTGKGQGLYGYTF. As DNA, the CDR3 is TGTGCCAGTACCGGAAAGGGACAGGGACTTTATGGCTACACCTTC.

The table lists this clone with a count of one. This rearrangement joins TRBV9 to TRBJ2-3; TRBD2 matches at 9 bases. The CDR3 extends over 16 amino acids. V lost 0 bases to trimming and J lost 2 bases; unmatched junction nucleotides: 4. Per the germline V gene, CDR1 is SGDLS and CDR2 is YYNGEE. Written as DNA, the CDR3 is TGTGCCAGCAGCGTAGGAGCGGGGGGAGCCACAGATACGCAGTATTTT. It codes for CASSVGAGGATDTQYF.

This sequence joins TRBV18 and TRBJ2-3; D possibly corresponds to TRBD2 (6 bases). CDR3 size: 13 residues. Germline loops: CDR1 KGHSH, CDR2 LQKENI. Deletions cut 5 bases from V and 9 bases from J, with 15 bases between. CDR3 in amino acids: CASSTDKEGTQYF. CDR3 bases: TGTGCCAGCTCAACGGACAAGGAGGGGACGCAGTATTTT.

V usage is TRBV7-9 and J usage is TRBJ2-6; D unresolved. Germline lookup yields CDR1 SEHNR and CDR2 FQNEAQ (reference sequence). Trimming shortened V by 2 bases and J by 0 bases, and 14 bases separated the two germline ends. This CDR3 comprises 18 residues. The CDR3 protein is CASSLIVSTGSGANVLTF. CDR3 nucleotide sequence: TGTGCCAGCAGCTTAATAGTCTCAACGGGCTCTGGGGCCAACGTCCTGACTTTC.

The chain recombines TRBV27 with TRBJ2-7; 9 positions match TRBD2. The V and J ends lost 3 bases and 2 bases, in that order; junction bases with no gene match: 2. Germline loops: CDR1 MNHEY, CDR2 SMNVEV (reference sequence). The CDR3 is made up of 14 amino acids. CDR3 nucleotides: TGTGCCAGCAGTTTGGTAGCGGGGGCCTACGAGCAGTACTTC. It encodes CASSLVAGAYEQYF.

J is TRBJ1-1 and V is TRBV5-5; unclear D gene. Trimming removed 0 bases at V and 11 bases at J, with 14 bases between. Germline V lookup: CDR1 SGHKS, CDR2 YYEKEE (reference sequence). This CDR3 has 13 residues. The CDR3 DNA follows: TGTGCCAGCAGCTTGGAGGCGACATCGGTGGCTTTCTTT. Its translation is CASSLEATSVAFF.

The V gene is TRBV19, the J gene TRBJ1-3; unclear D gene. The V end was cut by 7 bases, the J end by 0 bases, with 13 bases between. The CDR3 extends over 15 amino acids. Germline V lookup: CDR1 LNHDA, CDR2 SQIVND (reference sequence). The CDR3 region has the DNA TGTGCCAGTACTCCCCGGGAGAGCTCTGGAAACACCATATATTTT. Amino acids: CASTPRESSGNTIYF.